A selection of T cell receptor beta chains follows, all from one sample in a study of T cell repertoires in cytomegalovirus infection. MiXCR was run by TCRdb on the reads, yielding one entry per CDR3 protein. The sample includes around 71,000 distinct CDR3 sequences, roughly 37% of them seen just once. No antigen has been assigned to these receptors. The sample in question was CD8+ T cells from cultured PBMCs, obtained from culture after CMV antigen stimulation. The receptors originated from a human donor in good health (CMV status not recorded). Some clones in this sample may be carry-over from other donors' samples. Both conserved end residues are part of each CDR3. Fields, in order: clone size, J gene, D gene, V gene, CDR3 protein, CDR3 DNA. D genes are given only for firm matches. Clone size is given for some rows only: seen once, a few or many times, or a class if the clone is expanded.

size: -
J: TRBJ1-4
D: -
V: TRBV19
CDR3: CASIGGPFNEKLFF
DNA: TGTGCCAGTATCGGTGGCCCATTTAATGAAAAACTGTTTTTT

size: few
J: TRBJ1-1
D: TRBD1
V: TRBV7-2
CDR3: CASSLVGTGGEEAFF
DNA: TGTGCCAGCAGCTTAGTAGGCACAGGGGGTGAAGAAGCTTTCTTT

size: few
J: TRBJ2-2
D: -
V: TRBV11-2
CDR3: CASSPTGFTGELFF
DNA: TGTGCCAGCAGCCCTACGGGTTTCACCGGGGAGCTGTTTTTT

size: -
J: TRBJ2-7
D: -
V: TRBV4-1
CDR3: CASSQEGGLNRADYEQYF
DNA: TGCGCCAGCAGCCAAGAAGGGGGACTCAACAGGGCCGATTACGAGCAGTACTTC

size: few
J: TRBJ2-5
D: -
V: TRBV5-8
CDR3: CASSLDQGAETQYF
DNA: TGTGCCAGCAGCTTGGATCAGGGAGCCGAGACCCAGTACTTC

size: -
J: TRBJ2-7
D: TRBD2
V: TRBV7-9
CDR3: CASSPTSGGTALKQYF
DNA: TGTGCCAGCAGCCCAACTAGCGGGGGGACCGCTTTGAAGCAGTACTTC

size: -
J: TRBJ2-2
D: -
V: TRBV4-3
CDR3: CASSPRLTTGELFF
DNA: TGCGCCAGCAGCCCTCGGCTAACCACCGGGGAGCTGTTTTTT

size: few
J: TRBJ2-3
D: -
V: TRBV4-3
CDR3: CASSQGLATDTQYF
DNA: TGCGCCAGCAGCCAAGGGCTAGCTACAGATACGCAGTATTTT

size: -
J: TRBJ1-1
D: TRBD1
V: TRBV7-6
CDR3: CASSLQGIDTEAFF
DNA: TGTGCCAGCAGTTTACAGGGGATTGACACTGAAGCTTTCTTT

size: -
J: TRBJ1-4
D: TRBD1
V: TRBV12-3/TRBV12-4
CDR3: CASTLDRDRVDEKLFF
DNA: TGTGCCAGCACCCTCGACCGGGACAGGGTTGATGAAAAACTGTTTTTT

size: few
J: TRBJ1-1
D: -
V: TRBV5-1
CDR3: CASSFSQSGANTEAFF
DNA: TGCGCCAGCAGCTTCAGTCAATCAGGGGCCAACACTGAAGCTTTCTTT